A single sample gave rise to the 7 T cell receptor beta chains below, sequenced in a study of T cell responses to AZD1222 COVID-19 vaccine. Only in-frame clones appear in the TCRdb table, and some are missing; sequencing was by immunoSEQ multiplex PCR. The table shows more than 110,000 clones, with 80% to 95% occurring only once. Sequenced material: peripheral blood, taken on day 0 of AZD1222 vaccination. All receptors derive from an adult in good health.

V and J are TRBV6-5 and TRBJ1-4; tentatively, D is TRBD1 (6 bases). The V gene's germline CDR1 is MNHEY and CDR2 SVGAGI. With 6 bases removed from V and 4 bases from J, the gap between germline ends came to 12 bases. The CDR3 runs 14 residues. CDR3 nucleotides: TGTGCCAGCAGAGATCAGGGGAATAATGAAAAACTGTTTTTT. Protein: CASRDQGNNEKLFF.

This chain connects TRBV12-2 to TRBJ2-7. TRBV12-2 has pseudogene status. The CDR3 is 17 amino acids. As DNA, the CDR3 is TGTGCAAGTCGCCGAAAACCGAAACCCGTCCAGAGATACGAGCAGTACTTC. Translating it yields CASRRKPKPVQRYEQYF.

This chain connects TRBV5-6 to TRBJ2-5; D is uncertain. Germline V gene lookup returns CDR1 SGHDT and CDR2 YYEEEE. The V gene lost 1 base and the J gene lost 7 bases, with 5 bases spanning the gap. The CDR3 is 11 amino acids. DNA of the CDR3: TGTGCCAGCAGCTTGCGAGGGACCCAGTACTTC. Translation: CASSLRGTQYF.

The CDR3 loop is CASSNRGRLIGKLFF. CDR3 nucleotide sequence: TGTGCCAGCAGTAACCGGGGGCGCCTAATTGGAAAACTGTTTTTT. The rearrangement uses TRBV27 and TRBJ1-4; D possibly corresponds to TRBD1 (6 bases). V shed 5 bases and J shed 10 bases, with 20 bases lying between them. The germline CDR1 and CDR2 sequences are MNHEY and SMNVEV (reference sequence). The CDR3 is 15 residues long.

This clone is a singleton in its sample. The V gene is TRBV7-9, the J gene TRBJ1-2; 7 bases are a match to TRBD1. The CDR3 length is 13 residues. Germline CDR1 is SEHNR and CDR2 is FQNEAQ (reference sequence). The ends lost 5 bases at V and 5 bases at J; junction bases unmatched: 5. The CDR3 DNA is TGTGCCAGCAGCGAGCAGGGGGGGTATGGCTACACCTTC. Protein sequence: CASSEQGGYGYTF.

The chain combines TRBV6-5 with TRBJ1-5, with no clear D. CDR1 and CDR2 from the germline V gene are MNHEY and SVGAGI. V was trimmed by 6 bases and J by 6 bases, leaving 9 bases between them. The CDR3 has 12 residues. The CDR3 region is CASSSLSQPQHF. DNA of the CDR3: TGTGCCAGCAGCTCCCTTAGTCAGCCCCAGCATTTT.

The rearrangement uses TRBV4-1 and TRBJ2-3; 10 positions agree with TRBD2. Germline lookup yields CDR1 MGHRA and CDR2 YSYEKL. J gave up 1 base and V 0 bases, and 4 bases lay outside the gene matches. This CDR3 has 17 amino acids. The CDR3 is CASSQDPTSGGTDTQYF. DNA of the CDR3: TGCGCCAGCAGCCAAGATCCAACTAGCGGGGGCACAGATACGCAGTATTTT.